This T cell receptor (beta chain) was retrieved from a study of CD8+ T cells in alopecia areata. In this sample, this clone turned up once. The junction had 2 bases not matched to a gene; V was cut back by 9 bases and J by 0 bases. This CDR3 contains 13 residues. Germline V lookup: CDR1 MNHNY, CDR2 SVGAGI (reference sequence). PBMC-derived CD4+ and CD8+ T cells were sorted. RNA extraction and reverse transcription yielded cDNA as sequencing template. Data came from immunoSEQ multiplex PCR; TCRdb stores just in-frame clones and leaves some out. The sample has 150,000 to 200,000 clones, roughly 60% seen once.

This rearrangement joins TRBV6-6 to TRBJ2-7; 10 bases line up with TRBD2. Sequencing was done on a sample of CD4+ T cells sorted from blood. The sequence was obtained from a human donor in good health. The CDR3 protein is CASSGGSSYEQYF. DNA for the CDR3: TGTGCCAGTAGCGGGGGGAGCTCCTACGAGCAGTACTTC.